This passage covers 11 T cell receptor beta chains from one sample sequenced in a study of blood T cells in healthy people across ages. Next came a second PCR, run for roughly 6 to 11 cycles, which used a sample-barcoded 5' primer along with a J-beta primer mix. TCRdb analysed the 5' RACE reads with MiXCR anew, one entry per CDR3 protein. Here the sample spans some 1.4 million distinct CDR3 sequences, 42% being singletons. Source material: blood. Every receptor here comes from a woman under 30 in good health.

This clonotype was detected a few times. V usage is TRBV18 and J usage is TRBJ2-1; either TRBD1 or TRBD2 may fit D (5 bases each). The CDR3 contains 14 residues. Trimming pared 6 bases from V and 7 bases from J, leaving 16 bases between. Germline CDR1 and CDR2: KGHSH and LQKENI. For the CDR3, the DNA is TGTGCCAGCTCCCCTTGGGACCCTAGGAATGAGCAGTTCTTC. Its translation is CASSPWDPRNEQFF.

In its sample, this clonotype was seen a few times. V gene TRBV6-6 combines with J gene TRBJ2-1; 7 bases align to TRBD1. The length of the CDR3 is 12 residues. V lost 4 bases, J lost 10 bases, and 4 bases stayed unmatched. The germline V gene encodes CDR1 MNHNY and CDR2 SVGAGI (reference sequence). CDR3 protein: CASSSQGVEQFF. Written as DNA, the CDR3 is TGTGCCAGCAGTTCGCAGGGGGTAGAGCAGTTCTTC.

The V call is TRBV7-3, the J call TRBJ2-2, with a possible D match to TRBD2 (6 bases). V dropped 7 bases and J dropped 3 bases, with 15 bases sitting between them. CDR1 SGHTA and CDR2 FQGTGA come from the germline V gene. The CDR3 sequence is 15 residues long. CDR3: CASTSPGGHTGELFF. DNA for the CDR3: TGTGCCAGCACCTCCCCCGGGGGACACACCGGGGAGCTGTTTTTT.

Many counts were recorded for this clonotype. The V gene is TRBV7-3, the J gene TRBJ2-3, with D unresolved. The V and J ends lost 1 base and 4 bases respectively, with 3 bases between them. Germline values: CDR1 SGHTA, CDR2 FQGTGA. CDR3 length equals 12 residues. CDR3 sequence (DNA): TGTGCCAGCAGCTTAAACTCAGATACGCAGTATTTT. This translates into CASSLNSDTQYF.

The V gene is TRBV29-1, the J gene TRBJ2-2; D gene ambiguous. V was cut by 4 bases and J by 5 bases, with 8 bases left in between. The CDR3 runs to 12 residues. Germline V gene sequence: CDR1 SQVTM, CDR2 ANQGSEA. CDR3: CSVAGGTGELFF. As DNA, the CDR3 is TGCAGCGTTGCGGGTGGAACCGGGGAGCTGTTTTTT.

This clonotype was observed a handful of times. The rearrangement joins TRBV6-5 to TRBJ2-1; D not resolved. V dropped 6 bases and J dropped 3 bases, with 15 bases sitting between them. The germline CDR1 and CDR2 sequences are MNHEY and SVGAGI. The CDR3 totals 15 residues. Here the CDR3 reads CASSPRAAVYNEQFF. The CDR3 DNA is TGTGCCAGCAGCCCCCGGGCAGCAGTCTACAATGAGCAGTTCTTC.

Only a few counts were recorded for this clonotype. V is TRBV20-1 and J is TRBJ2-3; 10 bases line up with TRBD2. CDR3 size: 15 residues. Germline lookup yields CDR1 DFQATT and CDR2 SNEGSKA (reference sequence). With 6 bases clipped from V and 9 bases from J, the junction kept 15 bases outside the gene matches. CDR3 nucleotides: TGCAGTGCCGCCCCCTTAGCGGGGGGCCGTGAGACGCAGTATTTT. It specifies CSAAPLAGGRETQYF.

The V call is TRBV10-3, the J call TRBJ2-7; TRBD2 aligns across 12 bases. V lost 10 bases and J lost 3; bases outside the gene matches: 10. Per the germline V gene, CDR1 is ENHRY and CDR2 is SYGVKD. The CDR3 extends over 15 amino acids. In nucleotides, the CDR3 is TGTGCCACCGAGAGTTCGACTAGCGGGGGCTACGAGCAGTACTTC. Residues: CATESSTSGGYEQYF.

The rearrangement links TRBV20-1 to TRBJ2-5; 7 bases are a match to TRBD1. Germline-derived CDR1 and CDR2 are DFQATT and SNEGSKA (reference sequence). CDR3 size: 14 residues. After removal of 4 bases from V and 1 base from J, the junction contained 6 bases not matched to a gene. The CDR3 spells CSATRTGAQETQYF. The CDR3 DNA reads TGCAGTGCTACCCGGACAGGAGCCCAAGAGACCCAGTACTTC.

The chain carries TRBV14 and TRBJ2-7; D is tentatively TRBD1 or TRBD2 (5 bases each). From germline, CDR1 is SGHDN and CDR2 FVKESK. This CDR3 comprises 15 residues. V lost 3 bases, J lost 7 bases, and 19 bases lay in between. CDR3: CASSHYRDHAGEQYF. Here the CDR3 DNA reads TGTGCCAGCAGCCATTACCGGGACCATGCAGGGGAGCAGTACTTC.

This clonotype was counted ten times or more. V gene TRBV27 combines with J gene TRBJ1-2; D may be TRBD1 (6 bases). The germline V and J ends were trimmed by 8 bases and 4 bases, with 11 bases remaining between them. Per the germline V gene, CDR1 is MNHEY and CDR2 is SMNVEV (reference sequence). This CDR3 spans 12 amino acids. CDR3 residues: CASSGGAYGYTF. The CDR3 bases are TGTGCCAGCTCGGGGGGCGCCTATGGCTACACCTTC.